This entry lists 5 T cell receptor beta chains sequenced from one sample in a study of OX40 agonist ivuxolimab in advanced cancers. The protocol was immunoSEQ multiplex PCR, while the TCRdb copy is restricted to in-frame clones and leaves out a portion. The data show fewer than 25,000 clones, about four fifths seen once. Sample: CD4+ or CD8+ T cells sorted from blood, taken in a trial of the OX40 agonist ivuxolimab. Receptors were obtained from an adult with an advanced solid tumor such as melanoma, head and neck, liver or kidney cancer.

The chain uses TRBV15 and TRBJ1-4, with D uncertain. This CDR3 spans 16 amino acids. Germline V CDR1 and CDR2: LNHNV, YYDKDF (reference sequence). V was cut by 1 base and J by 8 bases, with 17 bases left in between. CDR3 sequence reads: CATSRGPLGAREKLFF. Here the CDR3 DNA reads TGTGCCACCAGCAGAGGACCCCTGGGCGCTCGGGAAAAACTGTTTTTT.

J is TRBJ2-5 and V is TRBV7-8, with unresolved D. Germline V gene sequence: CDR1 SGHVS, CDR2 FQNEAQ. The CDR3 has 15 amino acids. The V end lost 4 bases, the J end lost 0 bases, and 12 bases lay between the germline ends. The chain's CDR3 is CASSYGRWDQETQYF. The CDR3 DNA follows: TGTGCCAGCAGCTACGGACGTTGGGACCAAGAGACCCAGTACTTC. Full variable domain (rest looked up from reference TRBV7-8 and TRBJ2-5): GAGVSQSPRYKVAKRGQDVALRCDPISGHVSLFWYQQALGQGPEFLTYFQNEAQLDKSGLPSDRFFAERPEGSVSTLKIQRTQQEDSAVYLCASSYGRWDQETQYFGPGTRLLVL.

The chain recombines TRBV29-1 with TRBJ2-1, with 8 bases aligning to TRBD2. After removal of 8 bases from V and 4 bases from J, the junction contained 16 bases not matched to a gene. From germline, CDR1 is SQVTM and CDR2 ANQGSEA. The CDR3 sequence is 16 residues long. CDR3 nucleotides: TGCAGCCCTAAGGGGCTAGCGGGCCGCGCGTACAATGAGCAGTTCTTC. Translation gives CSPKGLAGRAYNEQFF.

The V and J genes are TRBV29-1 and TRBJ2-5; a weak D match, TRBD2 (5 bases). Germline V gene lookup returns CDR1 SQVTM and CDR2 ANQGSEA. This CDR3 comprises 12 residues. With 2 bases removed from V and 2 bases from J, the gap between germline ends came to 6 bases. The CDR3, as DNA: TGCAGCGTTGAACGGGATCAAGAGACCCAGTACTTC. Translated: CSVERDQETQYF.

V usage is TRBV7-3 and J usage is TRBJ2-1; D might be TRBD2 (6 bases). V dropped 0 bases and J dropped 10 bases, with 10 bases sitting between them. Germline V CDR1 and CDR2: SGHTA, FQGTGA. This CDR3 spans 13 amino acids. The CDR3 spells CASSLTEGGEQFF. In DNA form, the CDR3 reads TGTGCCAGCAGCTTAACGGAGGGTGGGGAGCAGTTCTTC. Complete variable domain (other parts from reference TRBV7-3 and TRBJ2-1): GAGVSQTPSNKVTEKGKYVELRCDPISGHTALYWYRQSLGQGPEFLIYFQGTGAADDSGLPNDRFFAVRPEGSVSTLKIQRTERGDSAVYLCASSLTEGGEQFFGPGTRLTVL.